This entry is about one TCR beta chain. The antigen is unknown. From the 5' RACE reads, TCRdb lists one entry per CDR3 protein and no DNA. This sample's table reports some 210,000 distinct CDR3 sequences. The data are from a study of monozygotic twins with inflammatory bowel disease. Overall study findings and caveats: Limited statistical power may explain no repertoire similarity difference between concordant and discordant twins.

The CDR3 length is 14 residues. Germline V gene lookup returns CDR1 SNHLY and CDR2 FYNNEI. The sequenced sample was blood. This chain uses TRBV2 with TRBJ1-2; absent DNA, TCRdb's TRBD1 call cannot be checked. This clonotype originated in a human donor with ulcerative colitis or Crohn's disease, or a healthy co-twin of an affected twin (not recorded which). CDR3 region: CASSPGTGAYGYTF.